The clone carrying this T cell receptor beta chain came up a few times. No antigen is known for it. Profiling relied on immunoSEQ multiplex PCR, and the TCRdb table lists in-frame clones only, not all of them. The profile covers roughly 50,000 clones, with nearly 90% appearing a single time and approximately 15% taken by the ten largest. This sample was taken from a study of PD-1 blockade in classical Hodgkin lymphoma. Specified time point: cycle 4 day 1 (C4D1), after less than 7 weeks of nivolumab. After autologous stem cell transplantation all patients relapsed, and prior brentuximab vedotin exposure differed between cohorts. Patients' outcomes at their best amounted to complete response, partial response or progressive disease. General observations from the study: Newly diagnosed patients were reported to start with lower TCR diversity than healthy donors.

The clonotype was recovered from a human donor with classical Hodgkin lymphoma. The material was peripheral blood mononuclear cells (PBMCs), obtained before the fourth cycle of nivolumab.

CDR3 loop: CASQTDHYGYTF. The CDR3 region has the DNA TGTGCCAGCCAGACTGATCACTATGGCTACACCTTC. The chain uses TRBV28 and TRBJ1-2, with no clear D. Between the trimmed V and J ends, which lost 8 bases and 3 bases, there was a span of 10 bases. Germline assignment: CDR1 MDHEN and CDR2 SYDVKM. The CDR3 length is 12 residues.